This T cell receptor (beta chain) was observed in a study of T-cell memory formation after mild COVID-19. V gave up 7 bases and J gave up 6 bases; unmatched junction bases: 9. Per germline, CDR1 GTSNPN and CDR2 SVGIG (reference sequence). CDR3 length equals 14 residues. TCRdb processed the 5' RACE reads anew with MiXCR; each CDR3 protein has one entry. The sample gives around 140,000 distinct CDR3 sequences, almost 25% of which show up once; roughly a quarter is in the top ten. This clonotype was seen at least ten times. Its matching antigen is unknown. General study findings and limits: Contracting clones localized mainly to CM and EM when CD4+ and mainly to EMRA when CD8+.

This clonotype was obtained from an adult woman who had mild COVID-19 (a few samples of this study predate the infection). Cell type and time point are not known. The chain recombines TRBV30 with TRBJ2-2, with 9 bases lining up with TRBD1. The sequencing input was PBMCs or a T cell subset sorted from them (not recorded which). In nucleotides, the CDR3 is TGTGCCTTACCGGGACAGGGCTTGCCCGGGGAGCTGTTTTTT. This translates into CALPGQGLPGELFF.